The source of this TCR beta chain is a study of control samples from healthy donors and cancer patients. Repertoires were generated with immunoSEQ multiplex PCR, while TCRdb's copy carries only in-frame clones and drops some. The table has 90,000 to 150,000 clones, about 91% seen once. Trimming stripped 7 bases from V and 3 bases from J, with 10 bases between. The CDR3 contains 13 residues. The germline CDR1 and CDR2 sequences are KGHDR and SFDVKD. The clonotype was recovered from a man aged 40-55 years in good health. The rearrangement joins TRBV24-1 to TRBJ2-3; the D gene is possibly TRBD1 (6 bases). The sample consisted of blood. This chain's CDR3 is CATRQGGTDTQYF. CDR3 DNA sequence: TGTGCCACCAGACAGGGTGGAACAGATACGCAGTATTTT.